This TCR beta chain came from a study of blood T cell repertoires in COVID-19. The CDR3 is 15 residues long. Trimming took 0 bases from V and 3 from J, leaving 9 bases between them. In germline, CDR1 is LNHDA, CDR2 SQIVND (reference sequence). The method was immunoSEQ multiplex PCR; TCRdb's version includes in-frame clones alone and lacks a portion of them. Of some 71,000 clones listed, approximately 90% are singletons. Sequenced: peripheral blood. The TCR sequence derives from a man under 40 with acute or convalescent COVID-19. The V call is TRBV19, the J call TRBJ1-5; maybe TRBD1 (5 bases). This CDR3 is CASSIEQELNQPQHF. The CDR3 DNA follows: TGTGCCAGTAGTATAGAACAGGAACTCAATCAGCCCCAGCATTTT.